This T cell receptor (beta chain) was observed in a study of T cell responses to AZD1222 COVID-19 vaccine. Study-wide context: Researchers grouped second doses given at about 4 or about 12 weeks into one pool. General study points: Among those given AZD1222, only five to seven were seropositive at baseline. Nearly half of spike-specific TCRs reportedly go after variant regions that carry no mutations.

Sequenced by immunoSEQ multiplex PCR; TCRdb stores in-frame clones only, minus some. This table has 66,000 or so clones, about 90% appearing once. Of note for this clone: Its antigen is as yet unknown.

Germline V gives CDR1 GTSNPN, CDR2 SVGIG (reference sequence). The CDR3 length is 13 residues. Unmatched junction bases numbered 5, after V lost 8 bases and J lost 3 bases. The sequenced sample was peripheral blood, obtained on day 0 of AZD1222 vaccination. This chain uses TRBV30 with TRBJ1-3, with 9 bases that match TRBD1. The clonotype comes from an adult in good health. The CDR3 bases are TGTGCCGGCGGACAGGGGAATGGAAACACCATATATTTT. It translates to CAGGQGNGNTIYF.